This T cell receptor beta chain comes out of a study of blood T cells in healthy people across ages. Through a sample-barcoded 5' primer and a J-beta primer mix, a second PCR was run for roughly 6 to 12 cycles. Each cDNA molecule received a tag from a template-switch adaptor that had 12 random nucleotides. TCRdb analysed the 5' RACE reads with MiXCR anew, one entry per CDR3 protein. The sample includes roughly 800,000 distinct CDR3 sequences, 55% to 75% of them seen just once. Concerning this clonotype: Its antigen is as yet unknown.

Study-wide results and caveats: Per million T cells, the diversity of TCR beta decreased roughly linearly as age advanced.

Germline assignment: CDR1 SGHRS and CDR2 YFSETQ. V was pared by 0 bases and J by 6 bases, with 16 bases between. The CDR3 runs to 16 residues. The sample consisted of blood. This TCR derives from a man aged 30-40 years in good health. This chain joins TRBV5-1 and TRBJ2-1; no firm D call. Here the CDR3 reads CASSLGPSSRSNEQFF. DNA of the CDR3: TGCGCCAGCAGCTTGGGCCCCTCGTCACGTTCCAATGAGCAGTTCTTC.